The sequence of this TCR beta chain was determined in a study of cytomegalovirus exposure and HLA in healthy donors. PCR was performed using 60 Vbeta and 13 Jbeta primers. Sequencing used immunoSEQ multiplex PCR; TCRdb keeps in-frame clones, though not all of them. The sample includes 150,000 to 200,000 clones, over 70% of them seen just once. The CDR3 is 14 amino acids. Germline V CDR1 and CDR2: SGHRS, YFSETQ. The trim removed 0 bases at V and 4 bases at J, leaving 1 base unmatched. General study findings and limits: In a later analysis, a missense DCLRE1C variant was linked to TCR beta V- and J-gene trimming. Altogether, 150 or so TCR beta chains were recorded as cytomegalovirus-associated. Highly shared sequence variants in one cluster were likely a sequencing artifact.

Concerning this clone: Its antigen is still unknown.

The sequencing sample was made of PBMCs. The chain carries TRBV5-1 and TRBJ2-7; 10 bases map to TRBD1. This clonotype was sampled from a man aged 25-40 years in good health and CMV-seropositive. The CDR3, as DNA: TGCGCCAGCAGCTTGGGACAGGGGGCTTACGAGCAGTACTTC. It codes for CASSLGQGAYEQYF.